A single T cell receptor beta chain is shown here with its context. Clones were sequenced by immunoSEQ multiplex PCR, and TCRdb holds only the in-frame ones, with some missing. The sample lists about 41,000 clones; 76% were seen once. V was clipped by 7 bases and J by 3 bases, with 14 bases between them. This CDR3 spans 14 amino acids. From germline, CDR1 is MDHEN and CDR2 SYDVKM. This specimen belongs to a study of PD-1 blockade in classical Hodgkin lymphoma. Following autologous stem cell transplantation, relapse occurred in every patient, and exposure to brentuximab vedotin varied. The chain has TRBV28 and TRBJ2-3; possible D gene TRBD1, 5 bases. The material was peripheral blood mononuclear cells (PBMCs), obtained at baseline. This TCR was sampled from a human donor with classical Hodgkin lymphoma. In nucleotides, the CDR3 is TGTGCCAGCACCCCAGGGTGGGGAACAGATACGCAGTATTTT. It codes for CASTPGWGTDTQYF. The whole variable domain, filled in from reference TRBV28 and TRBJ2-3, reads DVKVTQSSRYLVKRTGEKVFLECVQDMDHENMFWYRQDPGLGLRLIYFSYDVKMKEKGDIPEGYSVSREKKERFSLILESASTNQTSMYLCASTPGWGTDTQYFGPGTRLTVL.